This T cell receptor (beta chain) is from a study of vaccination effects on CD4 cells after COVID-19 (dated by TCRdb to the early 2020s). About the full investigation: Two doses of either the BNT162b2 or the mRNA-1273 mRNA SARS-CoV-2 vaccine were administered to participants. Cultures from other donors in the study were sequenced with the Oncomine TCR Beta short-read assay on an Illumina iSeq 100. The full study included 10 to 11 COVID-19 convalescent patients and a few SARS-CoV-2-naive healthy vaccine recipients. SARS-CoV-2 spike-specific CD4+ TCR repertoires were compared before and after mRNA vaccination in COVID-19 convalescent patients and in infection-naive vaccine recipients.

Study-level results and caveats: At late post-vaccination timepoints, both infection-induced and vaccine-induced clones showed marked clonal contraction, consistent with waning T cell responses. In healthy vaccine recipients, vaccine-induced clones were almost all SARS-CoV-2 mono-reactive, with only 1 of 255 cross-reactive with common cold coronaviruses. The study was limited by a small number of convalescent patients, and early post-infection timepoints were lacking.

Reading the germline V gene (reference sequence) gives CDR1 SGHNT and CDR2 YYREEE. V loses 4 bases, J loses 4 bases, and the germline ends lie 13 bases apart. The CDR3 sequence holds 14 residues, the cysteine and phenylalanine included. Kept here is only the CDR3 DNA, which spans 42 bases and is read in frame from base 1. For this clone: Its antigen is not yet known. There are no base qualities to consult, and no much larger clone falls within one base.

The ViraFEST assay stimulated PBMC with viral peptide pools and then used TCR sequencing to identify antigen-specific CD4+ T cell clonotypes by expansion. After approximately eleven days of culture, CD4+ T cells were isolated with the EasySep CD4+ T cell isolation kit. The absence of prior SARS-CoV-2 infection in healthy vaccine recipients was confirmed by negative nucleocapsid antibodies before and after vaccination. Each well held around 1.9 million PBMC cultured in IMDM containing roughly 5% human AB serum, around 9.3 IU/ml IL-2 and gentamicin, along with around 11 ug/ml peptides. Half of the culture medium was replaced with fresh IL-2-containing medium on days 3 and 7. Unless noted otherwise, every peptide stimulation condition was grown in triplicate wells. PBMC were separated from whole blood using Ficoll-Paque Plus gradient centrifugation and were then either cryopreserved at -140C or used fresh. The spike proteins of SARS-CoV-2 and of the common cold coronaviruses HCoV-NL63, HCoV-OC43 and HCoV-229E were spanned by overlapping peptide pools. Genomic DNA was extracted from cultured CD4+ T cells with the QIAamp micro DNA kit.

The library was built by means of the immunoSEQ multiplex PCR assay. TCR beta CDR3 sequencing was performed on DNA from the cultured, isolated CD4+ T cells. On the study's bioinformatics: Non-productive TCR sequences were removed, reads were trimmed to the CDR3 region, and CDR3s of at least 7 amino acids were retained. Antigen-specific clonotypes were identified using the MANAFEST web app by comparison of expansion in peptide wells against reference cultures. To be called positive, a clone needed expansion at FDR<0.05 compared with the reference and with all other wells, an odds ratio greater than 5, and a frequency greater than 0.1% in two replicate wells. Clonotypes significantly expanded in SARS-CoV-2 spike wells and in at least one common cold coronavirus spike condition were defined as cross-reactive. Levenshtein distance calculated with the stringdist R package was used to assess CDR3 similarity, and unrooted trees were constructed with ape in R 3.6.1. TCRdb stores this immuneACCESS table with in-frame sequences only. Part of the clones is absent; in the studies checked, under half of the shortfall reflects unresolved V genes, and no reason is known for the rest. V and J calls and clone size follow that table, whereas D and trimming were derived from the DNA. Here the sample has about 54,000 clones; around 85% occur a single time. About 2.6% of the sample lies in the top ten.

The sequencing here drew on CD4+ T cells from PBMCs cultured with HCoV-229E spike peptides, taken before COVID-19 vaccination. In light of the paper, this sample's cell subset or site label describes: HCoV-229E spike overlapping peptide pool stimulation. The clonotype comes from a human donor who received a COVID-19 vaccine. The rearrangement joined TRBV5-4 to TRBJ2-3; the D segment cannot be called with confidence. The nucleotide sequence reads as follows: TGTGCCAGCAGCGTGACCCTAGATCCAGATACGCAGTATTTT. It is translated as CASSVTLDPDTQYF.